This TCR beta chain was identified during a study of blood T cells in healthy people across ages. This clonotype has more than one count but fewer than ten. Its matching antigen is unknown. Study-wide findings and caveats: Compared with aged donors, long-lived donors showed fewer expanded clones, suggesting selection.

The CDR3 is 15 amino acids. The germline V gene has CDR1 SGHRS and CDR2 YFSETQ. With 5 bases removed from V and 1 base from J, the gap between germline ends came to 15 bases. Next came a second PCR, run for about 6 to 11 cycles, which used a sample-barcoded 5' primer along with a J-beta primer mix. TCRdb reprocessed the 5' RACE reads with MiXCR, giving one entry per CDR3 protein. This table has 1 million or so distinct CDR3 sequences, less than 50% appearing once. V usage is TRBV5-1 and J usage is TRBJ1-1; D is undetermined. The sample consisted of blood. The sequence was collected from a woman between 55 and 75 years old in good health. The CDR3 protein is CASRRAGLRNTEAFF. CDR3 DNA sequence: TGCGCCAGCAGACGGGCCGGATTGAGGAACACTGAAGCTTTCTTT.